This TCR beta chain stems from a study of CD8 T cells in Susac syndrome. The RNA input was roughly 0.45 to 1 ug, and it was reverse transcribed with random hexamers. TCRdb reprocessed the immunoSEQ multiplex PCR reads with MiXCR, giving one entry per CDR3 protein. The table shows 200,000 or so distinct CDR3 sequences, with nearly 95% occurring only once. The CDR3 consists of 16 residues. Germline loops: CDR1 LGHDT, CDR2 YNNKEL (reference sequence). Trimming shortened V by 0 bases and J by 4 bases, and 15 bases separated the two germline ends. The chain combines TRBV3-1 with TRBJ1-2; D unclear. Material for sequencing was CD4+ T cells from PBMCs. This sequence was found in a human donor with multiple sclerosis. Here the CDR3 reads CASSQEPILSVYGYTF. For the CDR3, the DNA is TGTGCCAGCAGCCAAGAACCTATCCTGTCCGTCTATGGCTACACCTTC.